Each of the 28 T cell receptor beta chains below was sequenced from the same sample in a study of identical twins. TCRdb reanalysed the 5' RACE reads using MiXCR and keeps one entry per CDR3 protein. The data hold 1.5 million or so distinct CDR3 sequences, with roughly a third observed a single time. Sequencing was performed on cord blood. The receptors come from a newborn girl in good health.

This rearrangement joins TRBV4-1 to TRBJ2-1; TRBD1 agrees at 10 bases. The ends lost 6 bases at V and 9 bases at J; junction bases unmatched: 8. From germline, CDR1 is MGHRA and CDR2 YSYEKL. This CDR3 has 14 residues. The CDR3, as DNA: TGCGCCAGCAGATTGACAGGGGGCTCGGGTGAGCAGTTCTTC. This gives the protein CASRLTGGSGEQFF.

This rearrangement joins TRBV6-1 to TRBJ2-1; 8 nucleotides agree with TRBD2. The J call may be in error: the DNA end matches TRBJ2-7 better. The CDR3 extends over 18 amino acids. Germline CDR1 and CDR2: MNHNS and SASEGT. The CDR3 loop is CASSEFFGSGSSYNEQYF. For the CDR3, the DNA is TGTGCCAGCAGTGAATTTTTCGGGAGCGGGAGCTCCTACAATGAGCAGTACTTC.

With respect to this clonotype: A single base separates this from a much larger clone, so it may be a read error. This sequence joins TRBV12-3 or TRBV12-4 and TRBJ1-2; D might be TRBD1 (5 bases). The CDR3 runs to 12 residues. CDR3 sequence reads: CTSSLTVYGYTF. The DNA for the CDR3 is TGTACCAGCAGTTTGACAGTCTATGGCTACACCTTC.

This clonotype has only a few counts. The rearrangement uses TRBV29-1 and TRBJ1-1; no clear D gene. Germline CDR1 reads SQVTM; CDR2 reads ANQGSEA. Deletions cut 7 bases from V and 2 bases from J, with 8 bases between. The CDR3 covers 11 residues. The CDR3 loop reads CSGRVNTEAFF. In nucleotides, the CDR3 is TGCAGCGGCAGAGTCAACACTGAAGCTTTCTTT.

This clonotype was counted many times. V usage is TRBV4-1 and J usage is TRBJ2-7; D is unclear. Trimming removed 1 base at V and 0 bases at J, with 7 bases between. Germline values: CDR1 MGHRA, CDR2 YSYEKL. The CDR3 loop spans 14 amino acids. CDR3 residues: CASSQGPISYEQYF. In nucleotides, the CDR3 is TGCGCCAGCAGCCAAGGGCCTATCTCCTACGAGCAGTACTTC.

This clonotype was detected a few times. The chain employs TRBV18 and TRBJ2-4; D remains unclear. V was pared by 2 bases and J by 3 bases, with 14 bases between. Germline CDR1 reads KGHSH; CDR2 reads LQKENI. The CDR3 is 16 amino acids. CDR3 bases: TGTGCCAGCTCACCAACGTCCCCTTTCGACAAAAACATTCAGTACTTC. Its translation: CASSPTSPFDKNIQYF. Filled out from reference TRBV18 and TRBJ2-4, the complete variable domain reads NAGVMQNPRHLVRRRGQEARLRCSPMKGHSHVYWYRQLPEEGLKFMVYLQKENIIDESGMPKERFSAEFPKEGPSILRIQQVVRGDSAAYFCASSPTSPFDKNIQYFGAGTRLSVL.

In DNA form, the CDR3 reads TGTGCCATCAGTAGGACAGGGGGCAAGACAGATACGCAGTATTTT. This gives the protein CAISRTGGKTDTQYF. This chain connects TRBV10-3 to TRBJ2-3, with TRBD1 matching over 11 bases. CDR1 is ENHRY, CDR2 SYGVKD, per germline. V lost 5 bases, J lost 3 bases, and 4 bases stayed unmatched. CDR3 length: 15 residues.

This chain links TRBV28 with TRBJ2-7; 10 bases are a match to TRBD1. Germline CDR1 is MDHEN and CDR2 is SYDVKM. This CDR3 is 15 amino acids long. J was trimmed by 2 bases and V by 3 bases; bases with no gene match: 4. This chain's CDR3 is CASSFGQGVAYEQYF. Written as DNA, the CDR3 is TGTGCCAGCAGTTTTGGACAGGGGGTTGCCTACGAGCAGTACTTC.

This clonotype was seen more than once but under ten times. The gene calls are TRBV3-1 and TRBJ2-1, with 7 nucleotides matching TRBD1. The ends lost 4 bases at V and 6 bases at J; junction bases unmatched: 6. The CDR3 sequence is 14 residues long. The germline V gene encodes CDR1 LGHDT and CDR2 YNNKEL (reference sequence). The CDR3 loop reads CASSRLRDSNEQFF. CDR3 sequence (DNA): TGTGCCAGCAGCCGCCTCCGGGACAGCAATGAGCAGTTCTTC.

DNA of the CDR3: TGTGCCAGCAGTACTAGCGGGAACTACAATGAGCAGTACTTC. Its protein is CASSTSGNYNEQYF. The chain joins TRBV25-1 to TRBJ2-7, with 10 bases aligning to TRBD2. CDR1 is MGHDK, CDR2 SYGVNS, per germline. The CDR3 has 14 residues. The J segment lost 7 bases and the V segment lost 5 bases, leaving 8 bases of the junction unmatched.

This clonotype was seen a few times. V and J are TRBV12-3 or TRBV12-4 and TRBJ1-6, with 9 bases matching TRBD1. This CDR3 has 15 residues. The J segment lost 7 bases and the V segment lost 6 bases, leaving 7 bases of the junction unmatched. DNA for the CDR3: TGTGCCAGCAGACCTACCGGGACAGGGAATTCACCCCTCCACTTT. Amino acid sequence: CASRPTGTGNSPLHF.

This clonotype appeared once. The V gene is TRBV20-1, the J gene TRBJ2-7, with D possibly being TRBD1 or TRBD2 (5 bases each). The V and J ends lost 7 bases and 2 bases respectively, with 15 bases between them. Germline values: CDR1 DFQATT, CDR2 SNEGSKA (reference sequence). This CDR3 is 13 amino acids long. CDR3 protein: CSENGAITYEQYF. Here the CDR3 DNA reads TGCAGTGAGAACGGGGCTATAACCTACGAGCAGTACTTC.

The V and J genes are TRBV7-2 and TRBJ2-7; no definite D call. This CDR3 comprises 15 residues. Per the germline V gene, CDR1 is SGHTA and CDR2 is FQGNSA. The V and J ends lost 2 bases and 0 bases respectively, with 11 bases between them. The CDR3 here is CASSLTSSPSYEQYF. The CDR3 coding sequence is TGTGCCAGCAGCTTAACCTCCTCCCCCTCCTACGAGCAGTACTTC.

The chain recombines TRBV4-2 with TRBJ2-2, with D tentatively TRBD1 (5 bases). Germline lookup yields CDR1 LGHNA and CDR2 YNFKEQ. V was shortened by 4 bases and J by 2 bases, with 11 bases between the two germline ends. The CDR3 is 15 amino acids. The chain's CDR3 is CASSRHRTNTGELFF. CDR3 nucleotide sequence: TGTGCCAGCAGCCGGCACCGGACAAACACCGGGGAGCTGTTTTTT.

This clonotype was seen more than once but under ten times. The V gene is TRBV5-4, the J gene TRBJ1-6; TRBD1 agrees at 8 bases. Germline assignment: CDR1 SGHNT and CDR2 YYREEE (reference sequence). This CDR3 spans 14 amino acids. Trimming at V came to 4 bases and at J to 9 bases, leaving 6 bases not matched to a gene. The CDR3 loop is CASSLQGVASPLHF. Written as DNA, the CDR3 is TGTGCCAGCAGCCTACAGGGGGTAGCTTCACCCCTCCACTTT.

The chain joins TRBV6-1 to TRBJ1-6; 7 nucleotides agree with TRBD1. V dropped 1 base and J dropped 9; count of bases not matched to a gene: 0. This CDR3 has 13 residues. Per the germline V gene, CDR1 is MNHNS and CDR2 is SASEGT. The chain's CDR3 is CASSEGQGSPLHF. CDR3 coding DNA: TGTGCCAGCAGTGAAGGACAGGGTTCACCCCTCCACTTT.

This clonotype has more than one count but fewer than ten. The J gene is TRBJ2-1, the V gene TRBV20-1; 9 nucleotides match TRBD2. Germline V gene lookup returns CDR1 DFQATT and CDR2 SNEGSKA (reference sequence). J gave up 4 bases and V 6 bases, and 7 bases lay outside the gene matches. CDR3 length: 14 residues. CDR3 region: CSAFGTSRYNEQFF. CDR3 coding DNA: TGCAGTGCGTTCGGGACTAGCCGATACAATGAGCAGTTCTTC.

The gene calls are TRBV12-3 or TRBV12-4 and TRBJ1-6; D might be TRBD1 (6 bases). The CDR3 totals 15 residues. The V and J ends lost 1 base and 8 bases respectively, with 12 bases between them. This chain's CDR3 is CASSLGDITDSPLHF. As DNA, the CDR3 is TGTGCCAGCAGTTTAGGGGACATAACGGATTCACCCCTCCACTTT.

This rearrangement joins TRBV20-1 to TRBJ2-1; 13 nucleotides align to TRBD2. V shed 3 bases, J shed 3 bases, and the junction held 5 bases outside the gene matches. There are 16 residues in the CDR3. Germline V gives CDR1 DFQATT, CDR2 SNEGSKA (reference sequence). The CDR3 loop reads CSASGTSGALYNEQFF. CDR3 nucleotides: TGCAGTGCTAGCGGGACTAGCGGGGCCCTCTACAATGAGCAGTTCTTC.

This clonotype was picked up a small number of times. The CDR3 protein is CSVEKDSSYEQYF. The CDR3 DNA follows: TGCAGCGTTGAGAAGGACAGCTCCTACGAGCAGTACTTC. This sequence joins TRBV29-1 and TRBJ2-7, with TRBD1 as a possible D gene (6 bases). V lost 3 bases to trimming and J lost 0 bases, with 9 bases between them. CDR1 is SQVTM and CDR2 is ANQGSEA in the germline V gene. The CDR3 is made up of 13 amino acids.

This chain uses TRBV20-1 with TRBJ1-5; D is uncertain. There are 15 residues in the CDR3. Trimming removed 0 bases from V and 0 bases from J, with 9 bases in between. CDR1 and CDR2 from the germline V gene are DFQATT and SNEGSKA (reference sequence). The CDR3 protein is CSARDARVSNQPQHF. Written as DNA, the CDR3 is TGCAGTGCTAGAGATGCCAGAGTTAGCAATCAGCCCCAGCATTTT.

Only a few counts were recorded for this clonotype. The chain couples TRBV27 to TRBJ2-7; D is perhaps TRBD2 (6 bases). The V end was cut by 4 bases, the J end by 3 bases, with 13 bases between. The CDR3 extends over 14 amino acids. CDR1 and CDR2 (germline): MNHEY, SMNVEV (reference sequence). This chain's CDR3 is CASSYGGISYEQYF. The DNA of the CDR3 is TGTGCCAGCAGTTACGGCGGGATCAGCTACGAGCAGTACTTC.

The chain recombines TRBV7-9 with TRBJ1-1, with D uncertain. With 8 bases removed from V and 2 bases from J, the gap between germline ends came to 15 bases. CDR3 length: 14 amino acids. Germline CDR1 reads SEHNR; CDR2 reads FQNEAQ (reference sequence). The CDR3 sequence is CASRKFGYNTEAFF. CDR3 DNA sequence: TGTGCCAGCCGTAAATTCGGCTATAACACTGAAGCTTTCTTT.

The CDR3 coding sequence is TGTGCCAGCGCCGGCGGACAGGGCCTTAATGAAAAACTGTTTTTT. Translating it yields CASAGGQGLNEKLFF. The chain recombines TRBV27 with TRBJ1-4; TRBD1 matches 8 bases. CDR1 MNHEY and CDR2 SMNVEV come from the germline V gene (reference sequence). Trimming took 8 bases from V and 4 from J; bases not matched to a gene: 9. The length of the CDR3 is 15 residues.

The gene calls are TRBV6-2 or TRBV6-3 and TRBJ2-1, with 7 positions matching TRBD2. Unmatched junction bases numbered 4, after V lost 4 bases and J lost 4 bases. The CDR3 totals 14 residues. CDR1 MNHEY and CDR2 SVGEGT come from the germline V gene. The CDR3 region is CASSWGRAYNEQFF. CDR3 nucleotide sequence: TGTGCCAGCAGTTGGGGGAGGGCTTACAATGAGCAGTTCTTC.

This chain links TRBV28 with TRBJ1-4, with TRBD1 matching 10 bases. The CDR3 has 17 residues. The trim removed 6 bases at V and 7 bases at J, leaving 14 bases unmatched. The V gene's germline CDR1 is MDHEN and CDR2 SYDVKM. The CDR3 coding sequence is TGTGCCAGCAGCCCGACGTGGGACAGGGGTTTAGGTGAAAAACTGTTTTTT. Protein product: CASSPTWDRGLGEKLFF. Looking up the rest from reference TRBV28 and TRBJ1-4 gives the full variable domain: DVKVTQSSRYLVKRTGEKVFLECVQDMDHENMFWYRQDPGLGLRLIYFSYDVKMKEKGDIPEGYSVSREKKERFSLILESASTNQTSMYLCASSPTWDRGLGEKLFFGSGTQLSVL.

This clonotype was observed a single time. V and J are TRBV20-1 and TRBJ1-1, with 8 bases fitting TRBD1. The CDR3 runs to 14 residues. Germline V CDR1 and CDR2: DFQATT, SNEGSKA (reference sequence). The V and J ends lost 1 base and 8 bases, in that order; junction bases with no gene match: 9. CDR3 loop: CSARVQGAREEAFF. CDR3 nucleotides: TGCAGTGCTAGAGTTCAGGGGGCGCGGGAGGAAGCTTTCTTT.

Comments on this clonotype: This clone may be a read error of a much larger clone one base away. V and J are TRBV29-1 and TRBJ2-1, with D perhaps TRBD2 (6 bases). Trimming stripped 3 bases from V and 8 bases from J, with 14 bases between. The CDR3 contains 13 residues. Germline values: CDR1 SQVTM, CDR2 ANQGSEA. The CDR3 region has the DNA TGCAGCGTTGACGGGAGAGGCGACGATGAGCAGTTCTTC. It yields the protein CSVDGRGDDEQFF.